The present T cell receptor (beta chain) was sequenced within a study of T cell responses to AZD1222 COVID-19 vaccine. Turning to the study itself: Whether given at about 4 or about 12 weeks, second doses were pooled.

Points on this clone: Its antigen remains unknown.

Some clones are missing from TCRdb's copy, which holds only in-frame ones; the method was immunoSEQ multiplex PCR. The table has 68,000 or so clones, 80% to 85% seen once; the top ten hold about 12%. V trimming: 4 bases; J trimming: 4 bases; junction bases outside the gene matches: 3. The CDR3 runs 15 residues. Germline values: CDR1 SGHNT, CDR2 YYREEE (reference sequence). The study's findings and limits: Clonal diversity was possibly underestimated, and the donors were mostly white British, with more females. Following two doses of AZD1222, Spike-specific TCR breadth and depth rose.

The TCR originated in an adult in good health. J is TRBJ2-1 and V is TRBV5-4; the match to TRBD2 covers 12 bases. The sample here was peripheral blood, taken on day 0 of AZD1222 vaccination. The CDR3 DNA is TGTGCCAGCAGCCTCGGACTAGCGGGGTACAATGAGCAGTTCTTC. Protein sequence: CASSLGLAGYNEQFF.